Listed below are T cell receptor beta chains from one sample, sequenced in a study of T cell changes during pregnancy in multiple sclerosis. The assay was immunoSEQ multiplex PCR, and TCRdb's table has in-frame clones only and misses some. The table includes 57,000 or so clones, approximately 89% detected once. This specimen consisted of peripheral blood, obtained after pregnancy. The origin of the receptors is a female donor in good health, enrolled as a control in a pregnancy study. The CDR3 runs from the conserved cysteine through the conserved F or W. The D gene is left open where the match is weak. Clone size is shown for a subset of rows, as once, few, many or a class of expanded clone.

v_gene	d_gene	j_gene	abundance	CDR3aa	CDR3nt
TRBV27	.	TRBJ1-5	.	CASRTSNQPQHF	TGTGCCAGTAGGACAAGCAATCAGCCCCAGCATTTT
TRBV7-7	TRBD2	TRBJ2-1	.	CASSLVREDEQFF	TGTGCTAGCAGCTTAGTTCGGGAGGATGAGCAGTTCTTC
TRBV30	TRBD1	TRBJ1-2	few	CAWGDRVGSDYGYTF	TGTGCCTGGGGGGACAGGGTGGGTTCAGACTATGGCTACACCTTC
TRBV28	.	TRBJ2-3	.	CASSLASVGTDTQYF	TGTGCCAGCAGTTTGGCTAGCGTGGGCACAGATACGCAGTATTTT
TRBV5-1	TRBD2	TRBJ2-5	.	CASSDPWRGVETQYF	TGCGCCAGCAGCGATCCCTGGCGGGGGGTGGAGACCCAGTACTTC
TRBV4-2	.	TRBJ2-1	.	CASSQDRQPYNEQFF	TGTGCCAGCAGCCAAGATAGACAGCCCTACAATGAGCAGTTCTTC
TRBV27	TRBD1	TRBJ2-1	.	CASTRDRVYNEQFF	TGTGCCAGCACTCGCGACAGGGTCTACAATGAGCAGTTCTTC
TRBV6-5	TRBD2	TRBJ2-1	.	CASSYSTSGYNEQFF	TGTGCCAGCAGTTACTCCACTAGCGGGTACAATGAGCAGTTCTTC
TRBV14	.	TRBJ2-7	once	CASTQTGTTGYEQYF	TGTGCCAGCACCCAAACCGGGACAACTGGCTACGAGCAGTACTTC
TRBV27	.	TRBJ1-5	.	CASSQGTSNQPQHF	TGTGCCAGCAGTCAGGGTACGAGCAATCAGCCCCAGCATTTT
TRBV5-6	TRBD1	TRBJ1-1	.	CASSGGQGFDTEAFF	TGTGCCAGCAGCGGCGGACAGGGTTTCGACACTGAAGCTTTCTTT
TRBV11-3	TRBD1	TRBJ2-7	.	CASSARQGAVYEQYF	TGTGCCAGCAGCGCTCGACAGGGGGCGGTTTACGAGCAGTACTTC
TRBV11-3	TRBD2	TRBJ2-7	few	CASSPGGGNFYEQYF	TGTGCCAGCAGCCCGGGAGGGGGGAACTTCTACGAGCAGTACTTC
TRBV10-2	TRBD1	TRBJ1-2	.	CASSGSGGQGKGGNYGYTF	TGCGCCAGCAGTGGGTCAGGAGGACAGGGTAAAGGAGGGAACTATGGCTACACCTTC
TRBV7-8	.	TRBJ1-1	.	CASSSLARGGRQGAFF	TGTGCCAGCAGCTCTCTAGCTCGGGGGGGTCGACAAGGAGCTTTCTTT
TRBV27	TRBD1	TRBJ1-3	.	CASRPGTAGNTIYF	TGTGCCAGCAGGCCCGGGACAGCTGGAAACACCATATATTTT
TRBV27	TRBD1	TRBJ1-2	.	CASRSRTGGQYGYTF	TGTGCCAGCAGGTCCCGGACAGGGGGACAGTATGGCTACACCTTC
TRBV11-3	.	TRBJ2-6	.	CASSLDERYSGANVLTF	TGTGCCAGCAGCTTAGATGAACGGTACTCTGGGGCCAACGTCCTGACTTTC
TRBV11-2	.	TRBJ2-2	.	CASSLRSLANGELFF	TGTGCCAGCAGCTTAAGAAGCCTAGCAAACGGGGAGCTGTTTTTT
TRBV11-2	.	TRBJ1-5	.	CASSLGQGNQPQHF	TGTGCCAGCAGCTTAGGTCAGGGGAATCAGCCCCAGCATTTT
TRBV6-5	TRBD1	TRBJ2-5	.	CASPLTGSETQYF	TGTGCCAGCCCCTTGACAGGGTCAGAGACCCAGTACTTC
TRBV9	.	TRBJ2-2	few	CASSVPRGGSAGELFF	TGTGCCAGCAGCGTCCCCCGGGGTGGGAGCGCCGGGGAGCTGTTTTTT
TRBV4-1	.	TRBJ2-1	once	CASSQSTYRDGPNNEQFF	TGCGCCAGCAGCCAATCAACCTACAGGGATGGGCCAAACAATGAGCAGTTCTTC
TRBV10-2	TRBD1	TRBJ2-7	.	CASSTPRQGSYEQYF	TGCGCCAGCAGCACTCCCCGACAGGGTTCCTACGAGCAGTACTTC
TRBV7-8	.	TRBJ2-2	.	CASSRMRDSQGTGELFF	TGTGCCAGCAGTCGAATGAGGGACTCCCAAGGGACCGGGGAGCTGTTTTTT
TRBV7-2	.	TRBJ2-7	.	CASSLEFDSPYEQYF	TGTGCCAGCAGCTTAGAGTTTGACAGCCCCTACGAGCAGTACTTC
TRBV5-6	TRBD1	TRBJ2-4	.	CASSFRQGAPKNIQYF	TGTGCCAGCAGCTTTCGACAGGGGGCACCCAAAAACATTCAGTACTTC
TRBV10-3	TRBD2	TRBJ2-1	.	CAISEFAGGAEQFF	TGTGCCATCAGTGAGTTCGCGGGAGGAGCGGAGCAGTTCTTC
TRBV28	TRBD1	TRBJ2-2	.	CASSLTGGGGELFF	TGTGCCAGCAGTTTAACAGGGGGAGGCGGGGAGCTGTTTTTT
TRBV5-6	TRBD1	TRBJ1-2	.	CASSLVQGDYGYTF	TGTGCCAGCAGCTTGGTACAGGGGGACTATGGCTACACCTTC
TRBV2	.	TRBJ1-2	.	CASSGTEPYGYTF	TGTGCCAGCAGTGGGACAGAACCCTATGGCTACACCTTC
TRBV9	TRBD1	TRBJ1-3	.	CASSVGQGAGNTIYF	TGTGCCAGCAGCGTGGGACAGGGGGCTGGAAACACCATATATTTT
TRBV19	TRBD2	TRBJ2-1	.	CASGRSGSNYNEQFF	TGTGCCAGTGGGAGGAGCGGGAGCAACTACAATGAGCAGTTCTTC
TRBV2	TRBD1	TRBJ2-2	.	CASSRTGVNTGELFF	TGTGCCAGCAGTCGGACAGGGGTAAACACCGGGGAGCTGTTTTTT
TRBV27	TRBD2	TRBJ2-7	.	CASQGLAGGDYEQYF	TGTGCCAGCCAAGGACTAGCGGGAGGGGACTACGAGCAGTACTTC
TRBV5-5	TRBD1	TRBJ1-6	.	CASSSQGDSPLHF	TGTGCCAGCAGCTCCCAGGGGGATTCACCCCTCCACTTT
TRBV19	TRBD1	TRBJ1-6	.	CASSTSGQGAPLHF	TGTGCCAGTAGTACTTCTGGACAGGGGGCACCCCTCCACTTT
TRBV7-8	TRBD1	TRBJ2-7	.	CASSPWTGRNEQYF	TGTGCCAGCAGCCCTTGGACAGGGCGGAACGAGCAGTACTTC
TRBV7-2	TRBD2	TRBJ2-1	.	CASSLVQGGYNEQFF	TGTGCCAGCAGCTTAGTCCAGGGAGGGTACAATGAGCAGTTCTTC
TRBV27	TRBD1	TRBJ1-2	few	CASSWDRGQGGYTF	TGTGCCAGCAGTTGGGACAGGGGGCAGGGTGGCTACACCTTC
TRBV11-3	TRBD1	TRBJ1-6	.	CASSTDRVSPLHF	TGTGCCAGCAGCACAGACAGGGTTTCACCCCTCCACTTT
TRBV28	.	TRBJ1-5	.	CASSSGVGIDQPQHF	TGTGCCAGCAGTTCAGGGGTCGGAATCGACCAGCCCCAGCATTTT
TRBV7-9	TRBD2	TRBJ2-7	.	CASSASGRGAYEQYF	TGTGCCAGCAGCGCGAGCGGGAGGGGGGCGTACGAGCAGTACTTC
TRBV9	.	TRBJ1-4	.	CASSVGGSSNEKLFF	TGTGCCAGCAGCGTAGGGGGCAGTTCTAATGAAAAACTGTTTTTT
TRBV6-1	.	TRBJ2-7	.	CASSIRGNEQYF	TGTGCCAGCAGTATACGGGGGAACGAGCAGTACTTC
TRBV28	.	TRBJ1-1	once	CASSPIQNWLNTEAFF	TGTGCCAGCAGCCCTATACAGAATTGGTTGAACACTGAAGCTTTCTTT
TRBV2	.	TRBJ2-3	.	CASRATSFRTDTQYF	TGTGCCAGCAGGGCTACTAGCTTCCGAACAGATACGCAGTATTTT
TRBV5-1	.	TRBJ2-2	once	CASSLRGLGTGELFF	TGCGCCAGCAGCTTGAGGGGGTTGGGCACCGGGGAGCTGTTTTTT
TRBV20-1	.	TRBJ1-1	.	CSAYMNTEAFF	TGCAGTGCTTACATGAACACTGAAGCTTTCTTT
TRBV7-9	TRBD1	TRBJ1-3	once	CASSRFIPTGYGNTIYF	TGTGCCAGCAGCCGCTTCATTCCGACAGGGTATGGAAACACCATATATTTT
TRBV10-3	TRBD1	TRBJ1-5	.	CAISGQGDLPQHF	TGTGCCATCAGTGGACAGGGAGACCTGCCCCAGCATTTT
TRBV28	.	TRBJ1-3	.	CASSLGTLGNTIYF	TGTGCCAGCAGTTTAGGGACTCTAGGAAACACCATATATTTT
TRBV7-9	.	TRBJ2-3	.	CASSPGTSTDTQYF	TGTGCCAGCAGCCCAGGGACTAGCACAGATACGCAGTATTTT
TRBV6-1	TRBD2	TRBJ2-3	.	CASKTSGDTQYF	TGTGCCAGCAAGACTAGCGGGGATACGCAGTATTTT
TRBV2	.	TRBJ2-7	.	CARGRGQGRSEQYF	TGTGCCCGGGGACGGGGACAAGGAAGGAGCGAGCAGTACTTC
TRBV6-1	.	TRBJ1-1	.	CASSQLRGVTEAFF	TGTGCCAGCAGCCAACTCAGGGGTGTGACTGAAGCTTTCTTT
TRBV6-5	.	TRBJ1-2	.	CASSPNQGSRGYTF	TGTGCCAGCAGCCCCAACCAGGGATCTAGGGGCTACACCTTC